The T cell receptor (beta chain) described here comes from a study of blood T cell repertoires in COVID-19. Allocation to cohorts depended on clinical history reported by the participants. The junction had 2 bases not matched to a gene; V was cut back by 6 bases and J by 2 bases. The CDR3 consists of 14 residues. Germline CDR1 reads MNHEY; CDR2 reads SVGAGI. Here immunoSEQ multiplex PCR was the method, and the copy in TCRdb shows in-frame clones only, minus some. Of 190,000 or so clones listed, 75% to 90% are singletons. The sample holds one count of this clone. The receptor was derived from a man between 40 and 49 years old who had recovered from COVID-19. Sequenced input: PBMCs or T cells enriched from blood (not recorded which). The chain is built from TRBV6-5 and TRBJ2-2, with TRBD1 matching 8 bases. The CDR3, as DNA: TGTGCCAGCAGCGGACAGGGTAACACCGGGGAGCTGTTTTTT. Protein product: CASSGQGNTGELFF.